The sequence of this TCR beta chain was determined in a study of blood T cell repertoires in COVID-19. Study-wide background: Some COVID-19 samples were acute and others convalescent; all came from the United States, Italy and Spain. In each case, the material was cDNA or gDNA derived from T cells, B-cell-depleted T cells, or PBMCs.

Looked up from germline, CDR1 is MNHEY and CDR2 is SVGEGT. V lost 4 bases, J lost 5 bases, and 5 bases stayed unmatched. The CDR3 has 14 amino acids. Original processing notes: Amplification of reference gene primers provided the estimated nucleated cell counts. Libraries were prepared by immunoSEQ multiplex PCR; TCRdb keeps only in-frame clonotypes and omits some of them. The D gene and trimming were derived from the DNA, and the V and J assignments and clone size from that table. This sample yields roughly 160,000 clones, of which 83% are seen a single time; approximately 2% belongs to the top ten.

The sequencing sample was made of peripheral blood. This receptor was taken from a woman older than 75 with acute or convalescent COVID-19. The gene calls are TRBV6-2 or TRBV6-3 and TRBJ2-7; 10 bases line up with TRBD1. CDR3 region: CASSSRDRGHEQYF. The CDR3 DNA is TGTGCCAGCAGTTCCCGGGACAGGGGCCACGAGCAGTACTTC.